Sequencing of this TCR beta chain was carried out in a study of vaccination effects on CD4 cells after COVID-19. Study as a whole: Post-vaccine specimens arrived a median 72 days past the second dose.

Trimming pared 2 bases from V and 1 base from J, leaving 9 bases between. The CDR3 has 15 residues. Looked up from germline, CDR1 is KGHSH and CDR2 is LQKENI. Comment on this clone: Its specificity is unknown.

The table came from immunoSEQ multiplex PCR; TCRdb's copy has only in-frame clones and leaves some out. This table has 30,000 or so clones, around 69% appearing once. Study conclusions and caveats: Vaccine- and infection-induced clones showed marked clonal contraction late following vaccination.

The authors isolated CD4+ T cells after about eleven days of culture. Participants each got two BNT162b2 or mRNA-1273 vaccine doses. On days 3 and 7, fresh IL-2 medium replaced half the medium. This specimen consisted of CD4+ T cells from PBMCs cultured without peptide, obtained after COVID-19 vaccination. The V call is TRBV18, the J call TRBJ1-3; a weak D match, TRBD1 (5 bases). The clonotype was recovered from a human donor who received a COVID-19 vaccine. CDR3 DNA sequence: TGTGCCAGCTCACCAGGGGCAGGGTCTGGAAACACCATATATTTT. It is translated as CASSPGAGSGNTIYF.